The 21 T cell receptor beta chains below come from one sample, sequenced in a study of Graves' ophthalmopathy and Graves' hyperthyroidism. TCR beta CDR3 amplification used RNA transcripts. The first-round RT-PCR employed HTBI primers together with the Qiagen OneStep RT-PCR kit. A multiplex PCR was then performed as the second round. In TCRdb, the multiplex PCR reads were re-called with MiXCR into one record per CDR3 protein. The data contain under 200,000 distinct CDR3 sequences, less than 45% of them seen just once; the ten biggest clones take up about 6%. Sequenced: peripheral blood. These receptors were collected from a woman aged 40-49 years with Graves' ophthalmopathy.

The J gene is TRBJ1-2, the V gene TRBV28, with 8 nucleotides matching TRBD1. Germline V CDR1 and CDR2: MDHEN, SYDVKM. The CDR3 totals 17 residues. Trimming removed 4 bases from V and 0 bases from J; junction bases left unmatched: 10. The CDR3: CASSSRDRGPPNYGYTF. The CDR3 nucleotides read TGTGCCAGCAGTTCCCGTGACAGGGGCCCTCCTAACTATGGCTACACCTTC.

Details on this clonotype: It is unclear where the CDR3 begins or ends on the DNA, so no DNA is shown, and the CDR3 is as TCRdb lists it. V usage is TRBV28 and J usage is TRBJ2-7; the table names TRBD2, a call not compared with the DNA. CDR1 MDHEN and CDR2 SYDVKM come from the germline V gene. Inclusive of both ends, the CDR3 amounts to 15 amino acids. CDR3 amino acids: CASSSSGGLSYEQYF.

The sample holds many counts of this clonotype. The CDR3, as DNA: TGCAGCGCCGATATGGAGGGAGAGGATCGTTTCGCCGGGGAGCTGTTTTTT. Protein sequence: CSADMEGEDRFAGELFF. The V gene is TRBV29-1, the J gene TRBJ2-2; possible D gene TRBD2, 6 bases. V lost 7 bases and J lost 6, with 27 bases in between. The CDR3 runs to 17 residues. The V gene's germline CDR1 is SQVTM and CDR2 ANQGSEA.

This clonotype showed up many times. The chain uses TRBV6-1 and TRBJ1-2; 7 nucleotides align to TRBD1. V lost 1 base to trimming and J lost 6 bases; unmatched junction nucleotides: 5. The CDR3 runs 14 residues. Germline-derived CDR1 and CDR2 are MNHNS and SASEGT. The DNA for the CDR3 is TGTGCCAGCAGTGAAGGAGGGGGCTGGGATGGCTACACCTTC. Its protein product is CASSEGGGWDGYTF.

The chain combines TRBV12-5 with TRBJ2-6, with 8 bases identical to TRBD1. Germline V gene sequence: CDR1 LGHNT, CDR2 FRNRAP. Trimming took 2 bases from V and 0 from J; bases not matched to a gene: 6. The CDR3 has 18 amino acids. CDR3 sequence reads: CASGLIGGTGSGANVLTF. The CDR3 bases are TGTGCTAGTGGTTTGATTGGGGGGACAGGCTCTGGGGCCAACGTCCTGACTTTC.

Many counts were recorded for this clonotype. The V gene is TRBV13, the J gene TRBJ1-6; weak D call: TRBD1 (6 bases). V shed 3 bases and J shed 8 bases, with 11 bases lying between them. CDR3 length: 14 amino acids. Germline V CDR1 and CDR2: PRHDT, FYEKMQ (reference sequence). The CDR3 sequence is CASSFTGKDSPLHF. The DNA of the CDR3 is TGTGCCAGCAGCTTCACAGGGAAAGATTCACCCCTCCACTTT.

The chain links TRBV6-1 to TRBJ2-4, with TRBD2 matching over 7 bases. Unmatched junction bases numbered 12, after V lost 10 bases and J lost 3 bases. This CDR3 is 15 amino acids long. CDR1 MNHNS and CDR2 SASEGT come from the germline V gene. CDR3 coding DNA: TGTGCCATCGCGGGAGCCGAACGCGACAAAAACATTCAGTACTTC. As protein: CAIAGAERDKNIQYF.

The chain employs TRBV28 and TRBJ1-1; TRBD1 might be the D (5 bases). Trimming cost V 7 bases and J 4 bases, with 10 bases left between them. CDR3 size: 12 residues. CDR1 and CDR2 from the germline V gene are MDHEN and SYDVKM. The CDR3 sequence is CASKKGPTEAFF. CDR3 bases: TGTGCCAGCAAGAAGGGGCCCACTGAAGCTTTCTTT.

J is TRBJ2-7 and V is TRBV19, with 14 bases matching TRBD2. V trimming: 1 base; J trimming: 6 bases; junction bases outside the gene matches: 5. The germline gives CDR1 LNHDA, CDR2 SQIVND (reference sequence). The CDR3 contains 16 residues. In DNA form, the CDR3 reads TGTGCCAGTAGTATAGCCGGGACTAGCGGGAGCTTCGAGCAGTACTTC. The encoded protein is CASSIAGTSGSFEQYF.

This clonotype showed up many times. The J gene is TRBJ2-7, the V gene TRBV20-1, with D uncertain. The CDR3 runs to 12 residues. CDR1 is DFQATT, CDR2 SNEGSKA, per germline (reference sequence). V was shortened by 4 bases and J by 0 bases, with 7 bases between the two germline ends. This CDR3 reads CSATESSYEQYF. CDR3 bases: TGCAGTGCTACAGAGAGCTCCTACGAGCAGTACTTC.

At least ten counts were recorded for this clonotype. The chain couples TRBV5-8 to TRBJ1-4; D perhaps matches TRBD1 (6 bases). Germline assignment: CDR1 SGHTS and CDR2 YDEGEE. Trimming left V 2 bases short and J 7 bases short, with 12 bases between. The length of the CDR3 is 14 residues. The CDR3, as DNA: TGTGCCAGCAGCTTAACAGGGCTAGGTGAAAAACTGTTTTTT. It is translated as CASSLTGLGEKLFF.

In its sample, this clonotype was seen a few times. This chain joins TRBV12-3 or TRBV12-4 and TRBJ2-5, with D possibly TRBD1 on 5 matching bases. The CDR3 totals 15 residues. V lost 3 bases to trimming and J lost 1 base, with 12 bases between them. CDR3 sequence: CASSFGDRPQETQYF. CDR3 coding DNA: TGTGCCAGCAGTTTCGGTGACAGACCCCAAGAGACCCAGTACTTC.

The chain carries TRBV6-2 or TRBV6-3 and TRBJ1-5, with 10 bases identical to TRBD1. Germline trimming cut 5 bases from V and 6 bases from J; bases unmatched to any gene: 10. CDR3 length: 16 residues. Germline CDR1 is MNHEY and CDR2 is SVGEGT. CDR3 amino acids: CASSPNRQGAGQPQHF. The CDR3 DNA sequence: TGTGCCAGCAGTCCGAACAGACAGGGGGCGGGTCAGCCCCAGCATTTT.

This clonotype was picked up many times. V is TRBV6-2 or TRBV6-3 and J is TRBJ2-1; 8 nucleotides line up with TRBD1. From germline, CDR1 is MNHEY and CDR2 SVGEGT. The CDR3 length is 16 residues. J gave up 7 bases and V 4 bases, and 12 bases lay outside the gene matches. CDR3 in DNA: TGTGCCAGCAGTTCAGGGAGGACAGGGTCCGGGAATGAGCAGTTCTTC. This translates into CASSSGRTGSGNEQFF.

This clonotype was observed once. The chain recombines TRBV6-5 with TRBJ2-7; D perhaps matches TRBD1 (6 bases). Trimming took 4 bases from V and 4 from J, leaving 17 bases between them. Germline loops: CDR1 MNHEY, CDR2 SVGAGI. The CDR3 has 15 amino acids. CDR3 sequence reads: CASSSIGGMMYEQYF. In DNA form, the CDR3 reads TGTGCCAGCAGTTCCATTGGGGGCATGATGTACGAGCAGTACTTC.

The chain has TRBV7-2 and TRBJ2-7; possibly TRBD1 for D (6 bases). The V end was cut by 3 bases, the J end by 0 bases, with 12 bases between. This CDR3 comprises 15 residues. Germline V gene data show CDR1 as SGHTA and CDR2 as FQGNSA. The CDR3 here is CASSFKGGISYEQYF. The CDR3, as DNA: TGTGCCAGCAGCTTCAAAGGGGGTATCTCCTACGAGCAGTACTTC.

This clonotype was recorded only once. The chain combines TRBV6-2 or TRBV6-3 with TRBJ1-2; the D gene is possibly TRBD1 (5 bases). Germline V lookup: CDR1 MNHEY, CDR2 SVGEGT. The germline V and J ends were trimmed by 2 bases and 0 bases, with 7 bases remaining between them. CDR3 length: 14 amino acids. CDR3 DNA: TGTGCCAGCAGTTACGGACACACTAACTATGGCTACACCTTC. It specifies CASSYGHTNYGYTF.

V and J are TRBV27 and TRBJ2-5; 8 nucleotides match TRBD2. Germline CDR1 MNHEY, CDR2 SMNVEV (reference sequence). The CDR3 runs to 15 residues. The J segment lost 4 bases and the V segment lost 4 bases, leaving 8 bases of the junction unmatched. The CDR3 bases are TGTGCCAGCAGTTACTCGATTACTAGCGGAGAGACCCAGTACTTC. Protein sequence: CASSYSITSGETQYF.

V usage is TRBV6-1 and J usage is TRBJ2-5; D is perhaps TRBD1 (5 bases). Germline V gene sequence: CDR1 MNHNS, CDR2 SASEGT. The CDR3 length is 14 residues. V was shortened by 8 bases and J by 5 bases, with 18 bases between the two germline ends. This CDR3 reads CASRQIRFGETQYF. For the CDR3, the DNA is TGTGCCAGCCGACAGATCCGCTTCGGGGAGACCCAGTACTTC.

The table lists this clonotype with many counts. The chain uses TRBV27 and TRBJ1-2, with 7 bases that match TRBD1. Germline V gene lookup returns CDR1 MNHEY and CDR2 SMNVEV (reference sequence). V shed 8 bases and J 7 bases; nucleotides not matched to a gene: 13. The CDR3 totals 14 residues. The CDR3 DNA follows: TGTGCCAGCGGCTCCGGGACAGTGTCGTTTGGCTACACCTTC. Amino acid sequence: CASGSGTVSFGYTF.

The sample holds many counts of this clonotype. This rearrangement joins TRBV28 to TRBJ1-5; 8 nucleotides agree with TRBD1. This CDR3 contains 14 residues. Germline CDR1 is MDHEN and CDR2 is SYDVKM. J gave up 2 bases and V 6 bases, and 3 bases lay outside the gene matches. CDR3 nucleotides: TGTGCCAGCAGCAAGGGACAGGGCAATCAGCCCCAGCATTTT. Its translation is CASSKGQGNQPQHF.